The 8 T cell receptor beta chains given below trace back to one sample, sequenced in a study of blood T cell repertoires in COVID-19 (dated by TCRdb to the early 2020s). The library relied on the immunoSEQ multiplex PCR assay. TCRdb stores this immuneACCESS table with in-frame sequences only. Part of the clones is absent; in the studies checked, under half of the shortfall reflects unresolved V genes, and no reason is known for the rest. The sample contains fewer than 250,000 clones, around four fifths of them found a single time. The top ten constitute approximately 0.97% of the sample. What was sequenced was peripheral blood. The receptors derive from a man aged 55 to 70 with COVID-19, enrolled during active disease.

The chain carries TRBV7-2 and TRBJ1-4; D unresolved. The CDR3 spans 13 residues. Trimming pared 1 base from V and 11 bases from J, leaving 11 bases between. Germline V gives CDR1 SGHTA, CDR2 FQGNSA. CDR3 amino acids: CASSLGGSGKLFF. The CDR3 DNA reads TGTGCCAGCAGCTTAGGAGGATCCGGGAAACTGTTTTTT.

The sample holds one count of this clone. This sequence joins TRBV28 and TRBJ2-4; a weak D match, TRBD2 (6 bases). The CDR3 loop spans 13 amino acids. Deletions cut 1 base from V and 11 bases from J, with 12 bases between. Germline loops: CDR1 MDHEN, CDR2 SYDVKM. CDR3 sequence: CASSLFREPLQYF. As DNA, the CDR3 is TGTGCCAGCAGTTTATTTCGGGAGCCCCTTCAGTACTTC.

This clone was detected only a few times. This chain links TRBV5-1 with TRBJ1-4; D not resolved. The V end lost 0 bases, the J end lost 0 bases, and 12 bases lay between the germline ends. Germline values: CDR1 SGHRS, CDR2 YFSETQ. The CDR3 has 17 amino acids. The CDR3 coding sequence is TGCGCCAGCAGCTTGGGAGGAGAGGGTCCAACTAATGAAAAACTGTTTTTT. It specifies CASSLGGEGPTNEKLFF.

This clone appeared a few times. V is TRBV7-2 and J is TRBJ1-2; D not certain. V was trimmed by 5 bases and J by 4 bases, leaving 11 bases between them. Germline values: CDR1 SGHTA, CDR2 FQGNSA. This CDR3 region has 13 residues. CDR3 sequence reads: CASSPGGFYGYTF. CDR3 in DNA: TGTGCCAGCAGCCCCGGAGGGTTCTATGGCTACACCTTC.

A single count supports this clone. The rearrangement joins TRBV6-1 to TRBJ1-6, with D perhaps TRBD1 (5 bases). Trimming pared 1 base from V and 10 bases from J, leaving 17 bases between. This CDR3 has 16 residues. Per germline, CDR1 MNHNS and CDR2 SASEGT. The CDR3 DNA follows: TGTGCCAGCAGTGAAGTGGAGGGAACCTCAGGGTCACCCCTCCACTTT. It encodes CASSEVEGTSGSPLHF.

This clone appeared a single time. In DNA, the CDR3 is TGTGCCAGCAGCTTAGGCCCCCCCTCGGGCTCTGGAAACACCATATATTTT. Encoded protein: CASSLGPPSGSGNTIYF. The gene calls are TRBV7-2 and TRBJ1-3; D gene uncertain. The ends were cut back, 1 base at V and 0 bases at J, with 13 bases in the middle. The germline V gene has CDR1 SGHTA and CDR2 FQGNSA. CDR3 size: 17 residues.

In DNA, the CDR3 is TGTGCCAGCAGTTACGCCGACAGAATCTATGGCTACACCTTC. Amino acids: CASSYADRIYGYTF. The chain combines TRBV6-2 or TRBV6-3 with TRBJ1-2; a possible D gene is TRBD1 (5 bases). The CDR3 extends over 14 amino acids. Trimming shortened V by 2 bases and J by 4 bases, and 11 bases separated the two germline ends. Germline values: CDR1 MNHEY, CDR2 SVGEGT.

The chain has TRBV30 and TRBJ1-5; 9 bases agree with TRBD1. J gave up 6 bases and V 3 bases, and 6 bases lay outside the gene matches. In germline, CDR1 is GTSNPN, CDR2 SVGIG (reference sequence). The CDR3 contains 14 residues. The CDR3 nucleotides are TGTGCCTGGAGGGGGACAGGGATAAGTCAGCCCCAGCATTTT. Translation gives CAWRGTGISQPQHF.